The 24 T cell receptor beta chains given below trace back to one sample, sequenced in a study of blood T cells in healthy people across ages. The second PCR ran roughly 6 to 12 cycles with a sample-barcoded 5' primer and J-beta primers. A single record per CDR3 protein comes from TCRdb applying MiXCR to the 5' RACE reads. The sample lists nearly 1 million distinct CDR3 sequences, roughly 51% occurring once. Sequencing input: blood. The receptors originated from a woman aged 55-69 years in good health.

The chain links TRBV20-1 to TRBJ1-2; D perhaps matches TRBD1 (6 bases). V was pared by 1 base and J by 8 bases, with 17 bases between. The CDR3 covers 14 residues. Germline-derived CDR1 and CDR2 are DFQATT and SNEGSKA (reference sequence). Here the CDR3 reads CSARVYRAPGGYTF. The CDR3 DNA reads TGCAGTGCTAGAGTATACAGGGCACCCGGAGGCTACACCTTC.

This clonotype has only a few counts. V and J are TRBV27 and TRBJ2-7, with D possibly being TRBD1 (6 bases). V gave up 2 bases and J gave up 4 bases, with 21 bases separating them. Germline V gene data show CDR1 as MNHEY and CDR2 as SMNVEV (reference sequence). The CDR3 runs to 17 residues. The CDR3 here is CASSLNRAGGLRYEQYF. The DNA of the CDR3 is TGTGCCAGCAGTTTAAACAGGGCAGGCGGTTTAAGGTACGAGCAGTACTTC.

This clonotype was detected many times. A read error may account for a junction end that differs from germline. CDR3: CASSLVGEQYF. The CDR3 bases are TGTGCCAGCAGTTTAGTGGGCGAGCAGTACTTC. V and J are TRBV7-9 and TRBJ2-7; no reliable D call. Germline V gene lookup returns CDR1 SEHNR and CDR2 FQNEAQ (reference sequence). The CDR3 loop spans 11 amino acids.

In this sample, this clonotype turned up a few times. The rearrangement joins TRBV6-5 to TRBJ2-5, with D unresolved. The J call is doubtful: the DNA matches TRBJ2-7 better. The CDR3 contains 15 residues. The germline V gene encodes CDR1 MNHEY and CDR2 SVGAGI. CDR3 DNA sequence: TGTGCCAGCAGTGTACCCGGCGCTTTCTCGGACGAGCAGTACTTC. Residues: CASSVPGAFSDEQYF.

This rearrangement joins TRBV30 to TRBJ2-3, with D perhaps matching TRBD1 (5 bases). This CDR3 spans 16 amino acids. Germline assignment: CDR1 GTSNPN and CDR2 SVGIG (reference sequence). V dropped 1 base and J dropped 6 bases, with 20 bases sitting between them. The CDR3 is CAWSAWEGAAMDTQYF. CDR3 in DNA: TGTGCCTGGAGTGCTTGGGAAGGGGCCGCCATGGATACGCAGTATTTT.

CDR3 region: CASSFSTGERTLYEQYF. CDR3 coding DNA: TGTGCCAGCAGTTTCTCGACGGGGGAGCGAACCCTCTACGAGCAGTACTTC. The chain links TRBV12-3 or TRBV12-4 to TRBJ2-4; TRBD2 is a possible D gene (6 bases). The DNA end lines up better with TRBJ2-7; the J call may be wrong. This CDR3 comprises 17 residues.

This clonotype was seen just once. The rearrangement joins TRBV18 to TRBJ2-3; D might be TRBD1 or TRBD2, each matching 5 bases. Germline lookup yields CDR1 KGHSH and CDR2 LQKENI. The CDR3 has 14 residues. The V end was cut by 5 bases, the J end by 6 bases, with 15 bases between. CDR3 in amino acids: CASSAAGAMDTQYF. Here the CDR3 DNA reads TGTGCCAGCTCAGCCGCCGGGGCCATGGATACGCAGTATTTT.

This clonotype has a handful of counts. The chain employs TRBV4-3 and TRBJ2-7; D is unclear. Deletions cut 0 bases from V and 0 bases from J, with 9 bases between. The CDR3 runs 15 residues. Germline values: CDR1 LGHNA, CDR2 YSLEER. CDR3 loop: CASSQENHRSYEQYF. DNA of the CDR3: TGCGCCAGCAGCCAAGAGAACCACCGCTCCTACGAGCAGTACTTC.

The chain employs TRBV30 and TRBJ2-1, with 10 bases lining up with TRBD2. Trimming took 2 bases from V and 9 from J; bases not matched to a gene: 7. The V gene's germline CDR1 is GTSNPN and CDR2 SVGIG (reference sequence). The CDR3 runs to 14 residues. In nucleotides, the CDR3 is TGTGCCTGGAGTCTCGGGCTAGCGGGAGTTGAGCAGTTCTTC. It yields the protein CAWSLGLAGVEQFF.

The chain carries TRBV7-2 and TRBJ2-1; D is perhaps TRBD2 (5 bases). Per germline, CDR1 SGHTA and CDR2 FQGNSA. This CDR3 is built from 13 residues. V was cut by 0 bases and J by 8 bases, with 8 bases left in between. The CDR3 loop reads CASSLAIGDEQFF. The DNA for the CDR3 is TGTGCCAGCAGCTTAGCGATCGGGGATGAGCAGTTCTTC. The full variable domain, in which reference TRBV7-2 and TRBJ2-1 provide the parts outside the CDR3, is GAGVSQSPSNKVTEKGKDVELRCDPISGHTALYWYRQSLGQGLEFLIYFQGNSAPDKSGLPSDRFSAERTGGSVSTLTIQRTQQEDSAVYLCASSLAIGDEQFFGPGTRLTVL.

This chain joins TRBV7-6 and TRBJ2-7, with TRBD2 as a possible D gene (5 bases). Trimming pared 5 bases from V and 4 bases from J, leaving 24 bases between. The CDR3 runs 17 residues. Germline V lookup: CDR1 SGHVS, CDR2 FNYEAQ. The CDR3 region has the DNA TGTGCCAGCAGCCCAAGAGGGAGCAAGGTAGCTTCGTACGAGCAGTACTTC. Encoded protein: CASSPRGSKVASYEQYF.

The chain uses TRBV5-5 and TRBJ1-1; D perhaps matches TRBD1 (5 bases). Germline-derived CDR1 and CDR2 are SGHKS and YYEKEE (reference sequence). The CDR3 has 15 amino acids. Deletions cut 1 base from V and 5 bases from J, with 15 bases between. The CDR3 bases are TGTGCCAGCAGCTTGACGGCAGGGCGAAGTACTGAAGCTTTCTTT. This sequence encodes CASSLTAGRSTEAFF.

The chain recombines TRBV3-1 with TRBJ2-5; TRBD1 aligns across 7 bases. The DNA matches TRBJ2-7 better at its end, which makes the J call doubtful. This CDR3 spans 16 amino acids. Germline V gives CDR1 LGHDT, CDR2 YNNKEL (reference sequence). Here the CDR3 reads CASSQDLGQRIYEQYF. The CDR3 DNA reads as TGTGCCAGCAGCCAAGATTTGGGACAGAGAATCTACGAGCAGTACTTC.

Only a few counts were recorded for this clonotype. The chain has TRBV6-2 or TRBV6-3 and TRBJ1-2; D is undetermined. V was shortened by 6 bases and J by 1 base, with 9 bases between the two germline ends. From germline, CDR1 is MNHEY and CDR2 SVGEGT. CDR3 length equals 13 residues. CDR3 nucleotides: TGTGCCAGCAGCATACAGAGTAACTATGGCTACACCTTC. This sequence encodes CASSIQSNYGYTF.

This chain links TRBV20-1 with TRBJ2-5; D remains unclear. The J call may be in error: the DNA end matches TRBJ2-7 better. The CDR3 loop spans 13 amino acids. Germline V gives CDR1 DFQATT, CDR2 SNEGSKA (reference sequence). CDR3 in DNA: TGCAGTGCTAATACGGACCGCGTCTTCGAGCAGTACTTC. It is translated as CSANTDRVFEQYF.

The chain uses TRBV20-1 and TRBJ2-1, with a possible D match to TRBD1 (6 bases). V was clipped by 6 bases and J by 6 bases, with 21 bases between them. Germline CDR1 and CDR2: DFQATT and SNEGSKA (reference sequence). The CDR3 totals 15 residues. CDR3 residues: CSAPSGTPPFNEQFF. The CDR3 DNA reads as TGCAGTGCCCCGTCCGGGACACCCCCTTTCAATGAGCAGTTCTTC.

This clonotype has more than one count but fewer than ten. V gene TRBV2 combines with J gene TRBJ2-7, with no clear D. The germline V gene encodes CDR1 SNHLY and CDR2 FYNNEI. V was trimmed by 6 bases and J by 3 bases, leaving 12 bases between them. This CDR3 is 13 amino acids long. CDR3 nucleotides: TGTGCCAGCAGGAGTGGTGTGTACTACGAGCAGTACTTC. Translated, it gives CASRSGVYYEQYF.

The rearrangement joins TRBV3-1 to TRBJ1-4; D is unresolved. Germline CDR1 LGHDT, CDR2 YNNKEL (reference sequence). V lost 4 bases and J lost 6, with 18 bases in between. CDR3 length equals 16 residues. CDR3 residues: CASSLTPEMDDEKLFF. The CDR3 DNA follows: TGTGCCAGCAGCCTTACACCAGAAATGGATGATGAAAAACTGTTTTTT.

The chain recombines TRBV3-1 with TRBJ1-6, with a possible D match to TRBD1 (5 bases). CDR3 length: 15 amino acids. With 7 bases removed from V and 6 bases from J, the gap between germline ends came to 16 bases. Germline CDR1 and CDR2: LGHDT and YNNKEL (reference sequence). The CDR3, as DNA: TGTGCCAGCAACATCAAGACAGTCTCTAATTCACCCCTCCACTTT. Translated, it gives CASNIKTVSNSPLHF.

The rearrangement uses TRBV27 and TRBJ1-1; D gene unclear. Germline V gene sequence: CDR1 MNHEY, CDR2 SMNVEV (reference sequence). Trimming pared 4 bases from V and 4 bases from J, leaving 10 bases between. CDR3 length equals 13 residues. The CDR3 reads CASSSRLGTEAFF. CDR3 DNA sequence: TGTGCCAGCAGTTCCCGCTTGGGCACTGAAGCTTTCTTT.

CDR3 DNA: TGTGCCAGCAGTGGGATACTAGCGGGCGCAGATACGCAGTATTTT. It is translated as CASSGILAGADTQYF. J is TRBJ2-3 and V is TRBV2; 9 positions match TRBD2. Germline loops: CDR1 SNHLY, CDR2 FYNNEI. The CDR3 runs 15 residues. Trimming cost V 4 bases and J 4 bases; bases outside gene matches: 6.

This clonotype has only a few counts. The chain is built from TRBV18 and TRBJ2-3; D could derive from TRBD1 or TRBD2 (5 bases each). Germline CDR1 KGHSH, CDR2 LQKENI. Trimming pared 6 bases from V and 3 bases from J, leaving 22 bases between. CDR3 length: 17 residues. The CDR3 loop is CASSKGDQSQNTDTQYF. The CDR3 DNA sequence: TGTGCCAGCTCCAAAGGGGACCAAAGTCAAAATACAGATACGCAGTATTTT.

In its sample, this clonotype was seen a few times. The chain's CDR3 is CSASHTISPAGAGNEQYF. For the CDR3, the DNA is TGCAGTGCCTCACATACCATTTCTCCAGCGGGAGCCGGGAACGAGCAGTACTTC. The gene calls are TRBV20-1 and TRBJ2-1, with 8 bases identical to TRBD2. The J call may be in error: the DNA end matches TRBJ2-7 better. Per the germline V gene, CDR1 is DFQATT and CDR2 is SNEGSKA (reference sequence). This CDR3 has 18 residues.

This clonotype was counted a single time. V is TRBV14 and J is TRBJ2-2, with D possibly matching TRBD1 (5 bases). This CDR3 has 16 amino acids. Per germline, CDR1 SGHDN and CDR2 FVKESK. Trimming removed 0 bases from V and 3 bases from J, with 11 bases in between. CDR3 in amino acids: CASSQEKGSYTGELFF. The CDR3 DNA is TGTGCCAGCAGCCAAGAGAAGGGGTCCTACACCGGGGAGCTGTTTTTT.